The TCR beta chain under discussion was sequenced for a study of T-cell reconstitution after alpha-beta-depleted transplantation in children. The CDR3 is 11 amino acids. CDR1 LNHNV and CDR2 YYDKDF come from the germline V gene (reference sequence). V gave up 8 bases and J gave up 4 bases, with 6 bases separating them. At least ten counts were recorded for this clonotype. Antigen specificity is unknown. As it was prepared, the TCRbeta library received unique molecular identifiers. TCRdb re-analysed the PCR reads in MiXCR, keeping a single row per CDR3 protein. The data contain approximately 200,000 distinct CDR3 sequences, 6.3% of them singletons. Findings and limits, study-wide: Several hundred expanded graft clones reportedly supplied alpha-beta T cells about two months after transplant.

The origin of this receptor is a girl under three years old with combined immunodeficiency, due to receive a stem cell transplant. Source: PBMCs, taken before TCRalphabeta/CD19-depleted stem cell transplant. The chain is built from TRBV15 and TRBJ2-1; D unresolved. The CDR3 protein is CATREYNEQFF. The CDR3 DNA follows: TGTGCCACCCGTGAATACAATGAGCAGTTCTTC.